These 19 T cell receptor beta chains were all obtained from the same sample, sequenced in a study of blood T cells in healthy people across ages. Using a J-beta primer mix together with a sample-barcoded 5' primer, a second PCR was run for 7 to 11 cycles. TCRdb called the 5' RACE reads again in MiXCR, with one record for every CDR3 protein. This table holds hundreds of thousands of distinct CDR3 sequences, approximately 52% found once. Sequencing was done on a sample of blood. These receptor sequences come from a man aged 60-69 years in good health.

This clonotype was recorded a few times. CDR3 coding DNA: TGCAGTGCTAGATCCCTGACACTAACCTACGAGCAGTACTTC. Translating it yields CSARSLTLTYEQYF. The chain uses TRBV20-1 and TRBJ2-7; D is unresolved. Germline values: CDR1 DFQATT, CDR2 SNEGSKA (reference sequence). The CDR3 sequence is 14 residues long. V lost 2 bases and J lost 2, with 13 bases in between.

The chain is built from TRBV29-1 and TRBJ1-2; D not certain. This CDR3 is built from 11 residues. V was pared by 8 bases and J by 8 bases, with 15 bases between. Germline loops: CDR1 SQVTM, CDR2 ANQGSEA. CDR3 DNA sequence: TGCAGCTACACCGGGCCCAAGGGCTACACCTTC. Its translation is CSYTGPKGYTF.

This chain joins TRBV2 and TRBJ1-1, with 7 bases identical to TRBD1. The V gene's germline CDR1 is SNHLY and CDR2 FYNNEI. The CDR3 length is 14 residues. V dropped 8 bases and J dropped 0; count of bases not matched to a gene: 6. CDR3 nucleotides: TGTGCCAGCCTAGCGGGACAGATGAACACTGAAGCTTTCTTT. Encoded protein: CASLAGQMNTEAFF.

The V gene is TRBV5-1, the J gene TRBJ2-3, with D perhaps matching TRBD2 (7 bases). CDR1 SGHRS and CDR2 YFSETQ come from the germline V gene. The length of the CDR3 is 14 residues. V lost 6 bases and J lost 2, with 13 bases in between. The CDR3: CASNRAGATDTQYF. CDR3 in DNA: TGCGCCAGCAATAGGGCGGGGGCCACAGATACGCAGTATTTT.

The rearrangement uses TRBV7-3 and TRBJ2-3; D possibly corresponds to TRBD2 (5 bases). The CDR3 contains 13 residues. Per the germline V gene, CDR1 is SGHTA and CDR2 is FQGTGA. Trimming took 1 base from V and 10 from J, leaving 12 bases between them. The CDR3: CASSLITSPPQYF. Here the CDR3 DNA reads TGTGCCAGCAGCTTAATCACTAGTCCACCGCAGTATTTT.

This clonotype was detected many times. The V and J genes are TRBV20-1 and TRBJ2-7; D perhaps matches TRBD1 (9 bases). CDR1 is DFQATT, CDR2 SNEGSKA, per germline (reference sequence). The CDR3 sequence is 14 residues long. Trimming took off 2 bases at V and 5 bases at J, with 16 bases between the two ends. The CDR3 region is CSARIAGQGDEQYF. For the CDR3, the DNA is TGCAGTGCTAGAATAGCGGGACAGGGTGACGAGCAGTACTTC.

DNA for the CDR3: TGTGCCAGCAGCTTGGGACAGGGGTTGAGAGATACGCAGTATTTT. Its protein is CASSLGQGLRDTQYF. The chain has TRBV11-1 and TRBJ2-3, with TRBD1 matching 10 bases. The CDR3 is 15 residues long. The V gene's germline CDR1 is SGHAT and CDR2 FQDESV (reference sequence). V lost 3 bases to trimming and J lost 5 bases; unmatched junction nucleotides: 5. The complete variable domain, with remaining parts taken from reference TRBV11-1 and TRBJ2-3, reads EAEVAQSPRYKITEKSQAVAFWCDPISGHATLYWYRQILGQGPELLVQFQDESVVDDSQLPKDRFSAERLKGVDSTLKIQPAELGDSAMYLCASSLGQGLRDTQYFGPGTRLTVL.

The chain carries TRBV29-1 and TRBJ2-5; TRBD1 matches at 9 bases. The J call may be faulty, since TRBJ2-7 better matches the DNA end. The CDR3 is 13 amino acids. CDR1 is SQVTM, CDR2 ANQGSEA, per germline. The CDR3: CSVDGQGINEQYF. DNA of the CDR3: TGCAGCGTTGACGGACAGGGGATAAACGAGCAGTACTTC.

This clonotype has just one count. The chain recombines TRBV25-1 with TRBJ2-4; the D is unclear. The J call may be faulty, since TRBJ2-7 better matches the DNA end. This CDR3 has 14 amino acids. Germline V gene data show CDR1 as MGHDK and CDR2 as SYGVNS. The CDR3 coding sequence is TGTGCCAGCAGTGACGGGCCTTCCTCCTACGAGCAGTACTTC. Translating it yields CASSDGPSSYEQYF.

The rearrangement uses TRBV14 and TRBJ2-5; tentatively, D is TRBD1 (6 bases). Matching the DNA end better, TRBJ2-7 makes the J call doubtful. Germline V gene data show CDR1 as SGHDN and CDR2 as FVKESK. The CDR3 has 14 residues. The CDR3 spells CASSPRDIKNEQYF. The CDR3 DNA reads TGTGCCAGCAGCCCCCGGGACATAAAGAACGAGCAGTACTTC.

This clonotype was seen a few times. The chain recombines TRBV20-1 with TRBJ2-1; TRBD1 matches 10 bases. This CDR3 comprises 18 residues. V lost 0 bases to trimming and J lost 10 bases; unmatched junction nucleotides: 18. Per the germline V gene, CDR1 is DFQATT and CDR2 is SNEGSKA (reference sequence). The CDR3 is CSARDGTGVQTRSYEQFF. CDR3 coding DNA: TGCAGTGCTAGAGATGGGACAGGGGTCCAAACGAGGTCCTACGAGCAGTTCTTC.

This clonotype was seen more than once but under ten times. CDR3 sequence reads: CSVGGGGTSLGEQYF. CDR3 in DNA: TGCAGCGTTGGAGGCGGGGGCACATCACTAGGCGAGCAGTACTTC. The chain has TRBV29-1 and TRBJ2-7; D might be TRBD2 (7 bases). Germline V gives CDR1 SQVTM, CDR2 ANQGSEA. This CDR3 region has 15 residues. Trimming shortened V by 4 bases and J by 6 bases, and 22 bases separated the two germline ends.

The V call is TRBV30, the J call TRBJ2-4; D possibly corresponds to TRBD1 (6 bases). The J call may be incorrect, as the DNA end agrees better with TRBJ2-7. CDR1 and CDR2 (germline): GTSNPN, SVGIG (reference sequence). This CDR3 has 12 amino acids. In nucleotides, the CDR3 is TGTGCCTGGCGACAGGTGACAAACGAGCAGTACTTC. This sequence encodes CAWRQVTNEQYF.

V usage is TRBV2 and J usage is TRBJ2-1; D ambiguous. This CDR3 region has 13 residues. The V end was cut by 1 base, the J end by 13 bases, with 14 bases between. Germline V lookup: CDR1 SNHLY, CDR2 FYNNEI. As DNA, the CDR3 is TGTGCCAGCAGTGAAGAGGGTTTTGACGAACAGTTCTTC. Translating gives CASSEEGFDEQFF. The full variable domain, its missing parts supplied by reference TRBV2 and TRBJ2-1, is EPEVTQTPSHQVTQMGQEVILRCVPISNHLYFYWYRQILGQKVEFLVSFYNNEISEKSEIFDDQFSVERPDGSNFTLKIRSTKLEDSAMYFCASSEEGFDEQFFGPGTRLTVL.

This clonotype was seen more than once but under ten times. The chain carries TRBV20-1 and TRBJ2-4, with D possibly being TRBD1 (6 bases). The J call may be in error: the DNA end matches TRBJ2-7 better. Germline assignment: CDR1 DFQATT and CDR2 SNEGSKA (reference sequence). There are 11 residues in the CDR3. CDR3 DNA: TGCAGTGCTAGAGAAGGGGGCGAGCAGTACTTC. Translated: CSAREGGEQYF.

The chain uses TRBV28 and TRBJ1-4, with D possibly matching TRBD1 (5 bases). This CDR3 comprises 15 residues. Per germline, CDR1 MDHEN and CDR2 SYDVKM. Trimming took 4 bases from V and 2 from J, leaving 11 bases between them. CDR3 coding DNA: TGTGCCAGCAGTTCCCGAGGGGAGACTAATGAAAAACTGTTTTTT. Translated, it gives CASSSRGETNEKLFF. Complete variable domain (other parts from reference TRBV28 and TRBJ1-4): DVKVTQSSRYLVKRTGEKVFLECVQDMDHENMFWYRQDPGLGLRLIYFSYDVKMKEKGDIPEGYSVSREKKERFSLILESASTNQTSMYLCASSSRGETNEKLFFGSGTQLSVL.

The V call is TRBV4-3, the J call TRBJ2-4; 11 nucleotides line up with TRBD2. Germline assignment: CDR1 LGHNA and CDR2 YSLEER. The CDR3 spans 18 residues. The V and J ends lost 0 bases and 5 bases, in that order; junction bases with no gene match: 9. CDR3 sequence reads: CASSQDAPILAGENIQYF. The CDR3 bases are TGCGCCAGCAGCCAAGATGCCCCCATACTAGCGGGAGAAAACATTCAGTACTTC.

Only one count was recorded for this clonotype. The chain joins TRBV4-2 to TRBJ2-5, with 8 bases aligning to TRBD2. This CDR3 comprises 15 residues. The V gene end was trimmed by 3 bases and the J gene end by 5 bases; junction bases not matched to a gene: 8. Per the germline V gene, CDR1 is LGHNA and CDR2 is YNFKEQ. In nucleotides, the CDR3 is TGTGCCAGCAGCCAGACCGGGACTAGGGATGAGACCCAGTACTTC. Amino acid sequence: CASSQTGTRDETQYF.

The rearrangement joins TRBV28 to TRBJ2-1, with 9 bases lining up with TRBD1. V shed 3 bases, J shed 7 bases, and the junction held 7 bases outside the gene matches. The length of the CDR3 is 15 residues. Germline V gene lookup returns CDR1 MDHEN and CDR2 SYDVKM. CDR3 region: CASSLPGTGRNEQFF. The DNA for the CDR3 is TGTGCCAGCAGTTTGCCCGGGACAGGGAGGAATGAGCAGTTCTTC.